This T cell receptor beta chain was identified in a study of cytomegalovirus exposure and HLA in healthy donors. There are a few counts of this clone. Vbeta (60) and Jbeta (13) primers were used in the PCR. TCRdb's copy holds only in-frame clones and misses some; the assay was immunoSEQ multiplex PCR. The sample lists 100,000 or so clones, 60% to 70% occurring once. Germline CDR1 reads SEHNR; CDR2 reads FQNEAQ (reference sequence). Trimming at V came to 1 base and at J to 5 bases, leaving 8 bases not matched to a gene. The CDR3 contains 17 residues. The chain carries TRBV7-9 and TRBJ2-1; 10 positions agree with TRBD2. The specimen was PBMCs. This sequence was found in a man younger than 45 in good health and CMV-seropositive. CDR3 loop: CASSLEWSGGANNEQFF. The CDR3 DNA reads as TGTGCCAGCAGCTTAGAGTGGAGCGGGGGGGCCAACAATGAGCAGTTCTTC.